Listed here are 22 T cell receptor beta chains from one sample, sequenced in a study of shared clonotypes between healthy human individuals. CD45RO-negative, CCR7-positively selected cells formed the naive CD8 fraction, excluding terminally differentiated effector memory CD45RA+ cells. The table came from immunoSEQ multiplex PCR; TCRdb's copy has only in-frame clones and leaves some out. The data hold about 820,000 clones, with around 93% observed a single time. The sample was naive CD8+ T cells sorted from blood. The receptors were sampled from a man aged 30-40 years in good health.

Regarding this clone: A junction end diverges from the germline sequence, so it may reflect a read error. In the same sample, other DNA sequences code for this CDR3. The chain couples TRBV5-6 to TRBJ2-5; TRBD2 matches at 9 bases. The CDR3 length is 16 residues. The germline CDR1 and CDR2 sequences are SGHDT and YYEEEE. The CDR3: CASSLWLAGSDETQYF. The CDR3 nucleotides read TGTGCCAGCAGCTTGTGGCTAGCGGGATCGGATGAGACCCAATACTTC.

The rearrangement uses TRBV4-3 and TRBJ2-1; D gene ambiguous. Germline-derived CDR1 and CDR2 are LGHNA and YSLEER. Trimming took off 0 bases at V and 5 bases at J, with 14 bases between the two ends. The CDR3 has 16 residues. CDR3 sequence (DNA): TGCGCCAGCAGCCAAGATCGCTTCGCGGCTCACAATGAGCAGTTCTTC. This sequence encodes CASSQDRFAAHNEQFF.

The chain employs TRBV7-2 and TRBJ2-2; D is tentatively TRBD1 or TRBD2 (6 bases each). Germline-derived CDR1 and CDR2 are SGHTA and FQGNSA. Trimming shortened V by 4 bases and J by 9 bases, and 18 bases separated the two germline ends. There are 15 residues in the CDR3. The CDR3 region has the DNA TGTGCCAGCAGCTGGAGACTAGGGGGTTGGAGGGAGCTGTTTTTT. Translating it yields CASSWRLGGWRELFF.

The V call is TRBV7-9, the J call TRBJ2-7; D is unclear. The CDR3 is made up of 12 amino acids. V lost 3 bases to trimming and J lost 5 bases, with 8 bases between them. Looked up from germline, CDR1 is SEHNR and CDR2 is FQNEAQ (reference sequence). The CDR3 reads CASSFSLDEQYF. CDR3 DNA: TGTGCCAGCAGCTTCTCACTTGACGAGCAGTACTTC.

The chain links TRBV11-2 to TRBJ2-3, with D possibly TRBD2 on 5 matching bases. The CDR3 runs 14 residues. V lost 4 bases and J lost 3, with 11 bases in between. Germline CDR1 is SGHAT and CDR2 is FQNNGV. The CDR3 bases are TGTGCCAGCAGCTCAAAACGGGGTACAGATACGCAGTATTTT. It translates to CASSSKRGTDTQYF.

V and J are TRBV19 and TRBJ2-7; D is perhaps TRBD1 (5 bases). Germline V gene lookup returns CDR1 LNHDA and CDR2 SQIVND (reference sequence). CDR3 length: 11 residues. Trimming removed 11 bases from V and 5 bases from J, with 13 bases in between. The DNA for the CDR3 is TGTGCCGGGCAGGGCGTTAACGAGCAGTACTTC. Its protein product is CAGQGVNEQYF.

This clone was found a few times. V usage is TRBV7-9 and J usage is TRBJ2-1; 7 bases are a match to TRBD2. Germline V gene data show CDR1 as SEHNR and CDR2 as FQNEAQ (reference sequence). V was clipped by 4 bases and J by 6 bases; unmatched bases: 12. The CDR3 is 16 amino acids. Here the CDR3 DNA reads TGTGCCAGCAGCTCCACCTTGGCGGGAGACTCCAATGAGCAGTTCTTC. This codes for CASSSTLAGDSNEQFF. The full variable domain, rest sourced from reference TRBV7-9 and TRBJ2-1, is DTGVSQNPRHKITKRGQNVTFRCDPISEHNRLYWYRQTLGQGPEFLTYFQNEAQLEKSRLLSDRFSAERPKGSFSTLEIQRTEQGDSAMYLCASSSTLAGDSNEQFFGPGTRLTVL.

The chain combines TRBV7-2 with TRBJ2-1; 7 bases are shared with TRBD2. This CDR3 is built from 16 residues. Germline CDR1 and CDR2: SGHTA and FQGNSA. The V gene end was trimmed by 5 bases and the J gene end by 0 bases; junction bases not matched to a gene: 7. CDR3: CASSPLAVSSYNEQFF. The CDR3 DNA sequence: TGTGCCAGCAGCCCCCTAGCGGTTAGCTCCTACAATGAGCAGTTCTTC.

This sequence joins TRBV7-9 and TRBJ2-5; 10 bases fit TRBD1. Germline loops: CDR1 SEHNR, CDR2 FQNEAQ (reference sequence). With V trimmed by 6 bases and J by 5 bases, 9 bases remained unmatched. This CDR3 is built from 15 residues. This chain's CDR3 is CASSRGQGEVETQYF. The CDR3 nucleotides are TGTGCCAGCAGTCGAGGACAGGGGGAAGTGGAGACCCAGTACTTC.

This sequence joins TRBV19 and TRBJ1-4; D ambiguous. Germline CDR1 reads LNHDA; CDR2 reads SQIVND (reference sequence). V lost 10 bases to trimming and J lost 2 bases, with 14 bases between them. The CDR3 loop spans 14 amino acids. CDR3 region: CATQSLSTNEKLFF. The CDR3 DNA is TGTGCCACTCAAAGCTTGTCGACTAATGAAAAACTGTTTTTT.

The gene calls are TRBV2 and TRBJ2-2; 9 bases are shared with TRBD2. Per the germline V gene, CDR1 is SNHLY and CDR2 is FYNNEI. There are 16 residues in the CDR3. V shed 2 bases and J 7 bases; nucleotides not matched to a gene: 8. In DNA form, the CDR3 reads TGTGCCAGCAGTGAACGTAGCGGGAGTATCCTCGGGGAGCTGTTTTTT. Translation gives CASSERSGSILGELFF.

V usage is TRBV7-9 and J usage is TRBJ2-5, with 7 nucleotides matching TRBD1. The length of the CDR3 is 16 residues. J gave up 4 bases and V 4 bases, and 12 bases lay outside the gene matches. Germline CDR1 SEHNR, CDR2 FQNEAQ (reference sequence). CDR3 DNA: TGTGCCAGCAGCTCTAGGACAGGAAGGAAGTCAGAGACCCAGTACTTC. Residues: CASSSRTGRKSETQYF. Drawing the rest from reference TRBV7-9 and TRBJ2-5, the complete variable domain is DTGVSQNPRHKITKRGQNVTFRCDPISEHNRLYWYRQTLGQGPEFLTYFQNEAQLEKSRLLSDRFSAERPKGSFSTLEIQRTEQGDSAMYLCASSSRTGRKSETQYFGPGTRLLVL.

The V and J genes are TRBV7-9 and TRBJ2-1; TRBD2 agrees at 8 bases. This CDR3 has 18 amino acids. The V and J ends lost 2 bases and 3 bases, in that order; junction bases with no gene match: 12. Per the germline V gene, CDR1 is SEHNR and CDR2 is FQNEAQ (reference sequence). Here the CDR3 DNA reads TGTGCCAGCAGCTTATCCGGGGGGCGGAGCGGGAGCTACAATGAGCAGTTCTTC. Translation gives CASSLSGGRSGSYNEQFF.

This clone has a single count. V usage is TRBV28 and J usage is TRBJ1-4, with unresolved D. The V end lost 3 bases, the J end lost 6 bases, and 14 bases lay between the germline ends. Germline-derived CDR1 and CDR2 are MDHEN and SYDVKM. The CDR3 extends over 15 amino acids. CDR3 nucleotide sequence: TGTGCCAGCAGTTTGTTGAGCCACTGGGATGAAAAACTGTTTTTT. This gives the protein CASSLLSHWDEKLFF.

The chain combines TRBV27 with TRBJ1-3; tentatively, D is TRBD1 (6 bases). Germline values: CDR1 MNHEY, CDR2 SMNVEV (reference sequence). V was shortened by 6 bases and J by 3 bases, with 21 bases between the two germline ends. The CDR3 loop spans 17 amino acids. CDR3 DNA: TGTGCCAGCAGCCGATTACAGGGCGAGATGAGTGGAAACACCATATATTTT. This sequence encodes CASSRLQGEMSGNTIYF.

This chain links TRBV7-9 with TRBJ2-3, with D perhaps TRBD1 (6 bases). CDR3 length: 17 amino acids. Trimming took off 5 bases at V and 1 base at J, with 19 bases between the two ends. The germline V gene encodes CDR1 SEHNR and CDR2 FQNEAQ (reference sequence). The CDR3 reads CASSPPPTGPGTDTQYF. The CDR3 bases are TGTGCCAGCAGCCCACCACCCACAGGGCCCGGCACAGATACGCAGTATTTT.

The chain employs TRBV7-8 and TRBJ2-1; TRBD2 matches 11 bases. CDR3 length: 17 residues. The J segment lost 3 bases and the V segment lost 4 bases, leaving 8 bases of the junction unmatched. CDR1 SGHVS and CDR2 FQNEAQ come from the germline V gene. The CDR3 spells CASSYSPTSGIYNEQFF. The CDR3 DNA reads as TGTGCCAGCAGCTACTCTCCGACTAGCGGGATCTACAATGAGCAGTTCTTC.

The CDR3 DNA reads TGTGCCAGCAGCAGGGCTAGCGGGAGAGGTAATGAGCAGTTCTTC. This codes for CASSRASGRGNEQFF. This sequence joins TRBV21-1 and TRBJ2-1; TRBD2 was called by the table and not checked on the DNA. TRBV21-1 is labeled a pseudogene. The CDR3 spans 15 residues.

V and J are TRBV27 and TRBJ2-1; no firm D call. This CDR3 contains 15 residues. Germline V gene sequence: CDR1 MNHEY, CDR2 SMNVEV (reference sequence). Trimming pared 3 bases from V and 0 bases from J, leaving 9 bases between. The CDR3 loop reads CASSFQADSYNEQFF. The CDR3 nucleotides are TGTGCCAGCAGTTTCCAGGCGGACTCCTACAATGAGCAGTTCTTC.

J is TRBJ2-1 and V is TRBV29-1, with a possible D match to TRBD2 (6 bases). CDR1 is SQVTM and CDR2 is ANQGSEA in the germline V gene. This CDR3 has 13 residues. V was cut by 2 bases and J by 6 bases, with 11 bases left in between. This CDR3 is CSVERLVGNEQFF. The CDR3 coding sequence is TGCAGCGTTGAACGACTAGTTGGCAATGAGCAGTTCTTC.

The chain combines TRBV19 with TRBJ2-1; 10 bases fit TRBD2. Germline loops: CDR1 LNHDA, CDR2 SQIVND (reference sequence). Trimming at V came to 2 bases and at J to 0 bases, leaving 4 bases not matched to a gene. The CDR3 spans 17 residues. CDR3 sequence reads: CASSITSGANSYNEQFF. The CDR3 DNA sequence: TGTGCCAGTAGTATAACTAGCGGGGCTAACTCCTACAATGAGCAGTTCTTC.

In DNA, the CDR3 is TGCGCCAGCAGCCAAGCCCCCGGACCGGACACTGAAGCTTTCTTT. Its translation: CASSQAPGPDTEAFF. The chain has TRBV4-3 and TRBJ1-1; no definite D call. CDR3 size: 15 residues. Looked up from germline, CDR1 is LGHNA and CDR2 is YSLEER. V lost 1 base and J 3 bases, leaving 12 bases between the germline ends.